One and the same sample provided the 12 T cell receptor beta chains below, sequenced in a study of T-cell memory formation after mild COVID-19. TCRdb independently ran MiXCR on the 5' RACE reads; one entry per CDR3 protein. Counted here are about 320,000 distinct CDR3 sequences, roughly 13% occurring once; the ten biggest clones make up around a fifth. Sequencing used PBMCs or a T cell subset sorted from them (not recorded which). The source is a man in his late teens or twenties who had mild COVID-19 (a few samples of this study predate the infection). Cell type and time point are not known.

This clonotype was observed many times. The chain employs TRBV7-2 and TRBJ2-7; D remains ambiguous. V lost 7 bases, J lost 5 bases, and 24 bases lay in between. CDR3 length: 16 amino acids. Germline values: CDR1 SGHTA, CDR2 FQGNSA. CDR3 residues: CASIPLGVVGFDEQYV. In nucleotides, the CDR3 is TGTGCCAGCATCCCCTTAGGCGTTGTAGGGTTCGACGAGCAGTACGTC.

This rearrangement joins TRBV19 to TRBJ2-4; D possibly matches TRBD1 or TRBD2 (5 bases each). Between the trimmed V and J ends, which lost 7 bases and 9 bases, there was a span of 22 bases. The CDR3 covers 15 residues. CDR1 is LNHDA and CDR2 is SQIVND in the germline V gene (reference sequence). The chain's CDR3 is CASKSLGTGNSIQYF. In DNA, the CDR3 is TGTGCCAGTAAAAGCCTGGGGACGGGGAATAGCATTCAGTACTTC.

This chain connects TRBV6-4 to TRBJ2-1; D is ambiguous. Germline loops: CDR1 MRHNA, CDR2 SNTAGT. Trimming cost V 0 bases and J 0 bases, with 6 bases left between them. The CDR3 totals 15 residues. Here the CDR3 DNA reads TGTGCCAGCAGTGACTCAGGGCGCTCCTACAATGAGCAGTTCTTC. It specifies CASSDSGRSYNEQFF.

The chain links TRBV5-5 to TRBJ2-7; TRBD1 is a possible D gene (5 bases). This CDR3 comprises 13 residues. Germline V gives CDR1 SGHKS, CDR2 YYEKEE (reference sequence). With 4 bases removed from V and 7 bases from J, the gap between germline ends came to 15 bases. The CDR3 DNA is TGTGCCAGCAGCGGCTTCCAGGGTCCTGAGCAGTACGTC. This sequence encodes CASSGFQGPEQYV.

This clonotype was picked up a small number of times. The J gene is TRBJ2-7, the V gene TRBV6-2 or TRBV6-3; 11 bases are a match to TRBD2. CDR3 length equals 17 residues. Losses at the gene ends were 4 bases for V and 0 bases for J; bases not matched to a gene: 8. Germline CDR1 reads MNHEY; CDR2 reads SVGEGT. The CDR3 DNA reads as TGTGCCAGCAGTTCCATTTTCCTAGCGGGGGGCTCCTACGAGCAGTACGTC. The encoded protein is CASSSIFLAGGSYEQYV.

This clonotype has more than one count but fewer than ten. V gene TRBV7-9 combines with J gene TRBJ2-5, with D perhaps matching TRBD2 (6 bases). The CDR3 runs to 13 residues. Germline CDR1 is SEHNR and CDR2 is FQNEAQ (reference sequence). Trimming shortened V by 7 bases and J by 5 bases, and 14 bases separated the two germline ends. The CDR3 region has the DNA TGTGCCAGCACCAAAGGGGACTCCGAGACCCAGTACTTC. This sequence encodes CASTKGDSETQYF.

This clonotype was found a few times. This chain links TRBV3-1 with TRBJ2-7; a weak D match, TRBD1 (6 bases). CDR3 length: 16 residues. CDR1 is LGHDT, CDR2 YNNKEL, per germline (reference sequence). The ends were cut back, 7 bases at V and 1 base at J, with 20 bases in the middle. CDR3 in DNA: TGTGCCAGCACCGAATCGGCCCAGGGGCCGTCCTACGAGCAGTACTTC. Translation: CASTESAQGPSYEQYF.

This clonotype was recorded a few times. The chain has TRBV12-3 or TRBV12-4 and TRBJ2-3, with D tentatively TRBD1 (5 bases). With 7 bases removed from V and 2 bases from J, the gap between germline ends came to 22 bases. The CDR3 has 17 amino acids. CDR3 sequence reads: CASNGANLPPNTDTQYF. As DNA, the CDR3 is TGTGCCAGCAATGGGGCGAATCTCCCACCCAACACAGATACGCAGTATTTT.

V and J are TRBV12-5 and TRBJ2-7; D may match TRBD1 or TRBD2 (6 bases each). Germline V gene lookup returns CDR1 LGHNT and CDR2 FRNRAP. This CDR3 contains 15 residues. V lost 5 bases and J lost 3, with 17 bases in between. CDR3 in amino acids: CASGPAWGANYEQYF. CDR3 DNA sequence: TGTGCTAGTGGTCCCGCGTGGGGGGCCAACTACGAGCAGTACTTC.

The rearrangement links TRBV10-3 to TRBJ2-1, with D perhaps matching TRBD1 (6 bases). The germline V gene encodes CDR1 ENHRY and CDR2 SYGVKD. V was clipped by 10 bases and J by 3 bases, with 19 bases between them. The CDR3 length is 15 residues. CDR3 loop: CATIEPGTHYNEQFF. For the CDR3, the DNA is TGTGCCACGATTGAACCCGGGACACACTACAATGAGCAGTTCTTC.

This clonotype showed up just a few times. This sequence joins TRBV6-2 or TRBV6-3 and TRBJ2-1; 11 nucleotides align to TRBD2. This CDR3 contains 16 residues. Trimming at V came to 6 bases and at J to 10 bases, leaving 14 bases not matched to a gene. The germline CDR1 and CDR2 sequences are MNHEY and SVGEGT. CDR3 sequence: CASRVLAGGRMVEQFF. CDR3 coding DNA: TGTGCCAGCAGGGTCTTAGCGGGGGGGAGAATGGTCGAGCAGTTCTTC.

This clonotype appeared many times. The J gene is TRBJ1-2, the V gene TRBV27; no clear D. The V and J ends lost 8 bases and 8 bases respectively, with 12 bases between them. Per germline, CDR1 MNHEY and CDR2 SMNVEV (reference sequence). The CDR3 runs 11 residues. The CDR3: CASPVRVGYTF. The CDR3 region has the DNA TGTGCCAGCCCTGTAAGGGTAGGCTACACCTTC.